One sample yielded the 22 T cell receptor beta chains listed below, sequenced in a study of T cell repertoires in cytomegalovirus infection (dated 2019 in TCRdb). The run used an Illumina HiSeq 1500. Through fastp at Q25 and MiXCR, TCRdb rebuilt clones from the public reads, retaining in-frame beta chains. Duplicate CDR3 protein sequences are folded into a single record with the most common DNA and genes. This sample lists around 530,000 distinct CDR3 sequences; 16% were detected once. 20% to 30% of the sample is held by the ten biggest clonotypes. Sequenced: CD8+ T cells from PBMCs. The receptors stem from a human donor in good health (CMV status not recorded). Some clones in this sample may be carry-over from other donors' samples.

The rearrangement joins TRBV5-1 to TRBJ1-2; 7 nucleotides match TRBD1. Trimming cost V 4 bases and J 8 bases; bases outside gene matches: 11. Germline CDR1 reads SGHRS; CDR2 reads YFSETQ. The CDR3 runs to 14 residues. CDR3 bases: TGCGCCAGCAGCGAAGACTACAGGGGATTCGGCTACACCTTC. It codes for CASSEDYRGFGYTF.

This clonotype was observed at least ten times. The chain uses TRBV10-3 and TRBJ2-1; TRBD1 matches 12 bases. This CDR3 comprises 13 residues. Germline-derived CDR1 and CDR2 are ENHRY and SYGVKD. The CDR3 is CALGTGGMDEQFF. The CDR3 DNA sequence: TGTGCGCTCGGGACAGGGGGCATGGACGAGCAGTTCTTC.

This clonotype was counted many times. The gene calls are TRBV7-8 and TRBJ2-3; 9 positions match TRBD1. V gave up 4 bases and J gave up 4 bases; unmatched junction bases: 12. Germline-derived CDR1 and CDR2 are SGHVS and FQNEAQ. This CDR3 comprises 17 residues. The CDR3 loop reads CASSWPVGTGLADTQYF. The CDR3 nucleotides read TGTGCCAGCAGCTGGCCGGTGGGGACAGGGTTGGCAGATACGCAGTATTTT.

This clonotype was counted a few times. The chain has TRBV27 and TRBJ2-7; weak D call: TRBD2 (6 bases). V was shortened by 10 bases and J by 2 bases, with 18 bases between the two germline ends. The germline gives CDR1 MNHEY, CDR2 SMNVEV (reference sequence). The length of the CDR3 is 14 residues. DNA of the CDR3: TGTGCCACACGTCTCGTAGCGGAGGCCTACGAGCAGTACTTC. Its protein is CATRLVAEAYEQYF.

This chain connects TRBV7-3 to TRBJ2-2; D is perhaps TRBD1 (6 bases). The CDR3 is made up of 15 amino acids. V lost 2 bases to trimming and J lost 2 bases, with 9 bases between them. Germline lookup yields CDR1 SGHTA and CDR2 FQGTGA. CDR3 nucleotides: TGTGCCAGCAGCTTAGGGGACACCAACACCGGGGAGCTGTTTTTT. It specifies CASSLGDTNTGELFF.

The CDR3 sequence: CASRERKGNQPQHF. The DNA of the CDR3 is TGTGCCAGCAGGGAGAGGAAGGGCAATCAGCCCCAGCATTTT. The rearrangement links TRBV27 to TRBJ1-5, with D uncertain. Germline V CDR1 and CDR2: MNHEY, SMNVEV (reference sequence). The CDR3 spans 14 residues. V dropped 6 bases and J dropped 2 bases, with 11 bases sitting between them.

The sample holds many counts of this clonotype. The chain combines TRBV12-3 or TRBV12-4 with TRBJ2-5, with D possibly being TRBD1 or TRBD2 (5 bases each). Between the trimmed V and J ends, which lost 3 bases and 4 bases, there was a span of 15 bases. This CDR3 is built from 15 residues. CDR3 sequence (DNA): TGTGCCAGCAGTTTGGGAGCAGGGAGCGGAGAGACCCAGTACTTC. This gives the protein CASSLGAGSGETQYF.

The chain uses TRBV6-2 or TRBV6-3 and TRBJ2-5; TRBD1 matches 7 bases. Germline loops: CDR1 MNHEY, CDR2 SVGEGT. V gave up 0 bases and J gave up 4 bases; unmatched junction bases: 5. The CDR3 contains 15 residues. CDR3 in DNA: TGTGCCAGCAGTTACTCGACAGGGTCGCGAGAGACCCAGTACTTC. Protein: CASSYSTGSRETQYF.

At least ten counts were recorded for this clonotype. The gene calls are TRBV6-5 and TRBJ1-2, with TRBD1 matching over 8 bases. The CDR3 runs to 14 residues. V shed 6 bases and J 4 bases; nucleotides not matched to a gene: 7. The V gene's germline CDR1 is MNHEY and CDR2 SVGAGI. CDR3: CASSQPGTGYGYTF. The CDR3 DNA sequence: TGTGCCAGCAGCCAACCCGGGACAGGCTATGGCTACACCTTC.

This clonotype was counted a few times. V and J are TRBV11-2 and TRBJ2-7, with D unclear. This CDR3 spans 13 amino acids. Germline V CDR1 and CDR2: SGHAT, FQNNGV. Deletions cut 2 bases from V and 6 bases from J, with 11 bases between. The CDR3 sequence is CASSLLSWSEQYF. As DNA, the CDR3 is TGTGCCAGCAGCTTATTGAGTTGGTCCGAGCAGTACTTC.

The chain couples TRBV9 to TRBJ2-5; TRBD2 might be the D (5 bases). The CDR3 length is 15 residues. Trimming left V 0 bases short and J 5 bases short, with 14 bases between. Germline assignment: CDR1 SGDLS and CDR2 YYNGEE. DNA for the CDR3: TGTGCCAGCAGCGTAGGAGGAGGATTGGAGGAGACCCAGTACTTC. Protein: CASSVGGGLEETQYF.

This clonotype was counted many times. This chain connects TRBV7-6 to TRBJ1-1; a possible D gene is TRBD1 (6 bases). Looked up from germline, CDR1 is SGHVS and CDR2 is FNYEAQ. CDR3 size: 15 residues. V lost 0 bases, J lost 4 bases, and 12 bases lay in between. The CDR3 DNA sequence: TGTGCCAGCAGCTTAGCCGCGGGGGCCGTCACTGAAGCTTTCTTT. Its protein product is CASSLAAGAVTEAFF.

For this clonotype: This is likely a read error, given that the CDR3 carries no conserved phenylalanine or tryptophan at its end. The chain carries TRBV6-5 and TRBJ2-1, with a possible D match to TRBD2 (6 bases). The V end was cut by 2 bases, the J end by 10 bases, with 9 bases between. This CDR3 region has 12 residues. From germline, CDR1 is MNHEY and CDR2 SVGAGI. CDR3 in amino acids: CASSYGGLEQFL. In DNA, the CDR3 is TGTGCCAGCAGTTACGGGGGGTTAGAGCAGTTCTTA.

In this sample, this clonotype turned up a few times. The V gene is TRBV12-5, the J gene TRBJ1-1; 10 nucleotides align to TRBD1. This CDR3 contains 15 residues. Trimming removed 2 bases from V and 3 bases from J; junction bases left unmatched: 3. Germline CDR1 is LGHNT and CDR2 is FRNRAP. This chain's CDR3 is CASGLTGTGDTEAFF. CDR3 DNA sequence: TGTGCTAGTGGTTTGACTGGGACAGGGGACACTGAAGCTTTCTTT.

V gene TRBV27 combines with J gene TRBJ1-2; D call uncertain. The V gene's germline CDR1 is MNHEY and CDR2 SMNVEV (reference sequence). V was pared by 5 bases and J by 7 bases, with 14 bases between. This CDR3 has 13 amino acids. The CDR3: CASSLAPRLGYTF. For the CDR3, the DNA is TGTGCCAGCAGTCTGGCCCCCCGCCTTGGCTACACCTTC.

This clonotype occurred many times. The V and J genes are TRBV6-1 and TRBJ1-2; the D gene is possibly TRBD1 (6 bases). Germline-derived CDR1 and CDR2 are MNHNS and SASEGT. The CDR3 has 13 residues. With 5 bases removed from V and 5 bases from J, the gap between germline ends came to 12 bases. For the CDR3, the DNA is TGTGCCAGCAGTTATTCACAGGGTTATGGCTACACCTTC. Protein: CASSYSQGYGYTF.

The chain couples TRBV3-1 to TRBJ1-2; no firm D call. From germline, CDR1 is LGHDT and CDR2 YNNKEL (reference sequence). The V end was cut by 10 bases, the J end by 8 bases, with 14 bases between. This CDR3 has 11 residues. Here the CDR3 reads CAIYSRGGYTF. CDR3 nucleotide sequence: TGTGCCATCTATTCTCGGGGAGGCTACACCTTC.

As for this clonotype: A much more abundant neighbour one base away suggests this may be a read error. The V and J genes are TRBV7-9 and TRBJ2-7; TRBD1 aligns across 12 bases. The CDR3 extends over 14 amino acids. The V and J ends lost 3 bases and 10 bases, in that order; junction bases with no gene match: 7. Germline CDR1 is SEHNR and CDR2 is FQNEAQ (reference sequence). In DNA, the CDR3 is TGTGCCAGCAGCTTCGGGGACAGGGGGCTAGGACAGTACTTC. Its translation is CASSFGDRGLGQYF.

There are many counts of this clonotype. The rearrangement links TRBV7-9 to TRBJ2-1; D may match TRBD1 or TRBD2 (6 bases each). Trimming cost V 6 bases and J 0 bases, with 12 bases left between them. Germline CDR1 and CDR2: SEHNR and FQNEAQ (reference sequence). The CDR3 spans 15 residues. CDR3: CASRKGGTSYNEQFF. The CDR3 coding sequence is TGTGCCAGCAGAAAAGGGGGGACCTCCTACAATGAGCAGTTCTTC.

The chain recombines TRBV4-1 with TRBJ2-2; TRBD2 matches 7 bases. CDR1 and CDR2 from the germline V gene are MGHRA and YSYEKL. The trim removed 0 bases at V and 3 bases at J, leaving 1 base unmatched. The CDR3 contains 15 residues. The CDR3 here is CASSQEGRDTGELFF. CDR3 bases: TGCGCCAGCAGCCAAGAGGGGAGGGACACCGGGGAGCTGTTTTTT.

This clonotype was recorded a few times. The J gene is TRBJ2-7, the V gene TRBV24-1; the D gene is possibly TRBD1 (5 bases). There are 13 residues in the CDR3. The V gene's germline CDR1 is KGHDR and CDR2 SFDVKD. Trimming cost V 5 bases and J 4 bases, with 11 bases left between them. The CDR3 bases are TGTGCCACCAGTGGGCCCCAGGGTTACGAGCAGTACTTC. Protein: CATSGPQGYEQYF.

The rearrangement joins TRBV24-1 to TRBJ2-3; 7 positions match TRBD1. The germline V gene encodes CDR1 KGHDR and CDR2 SFDVKD. With V trimmed by 4 bases and J by 1 base, 16 bases remained unmatched. The CDR3 spans 19 residues. The CDR3 DNA sequence: TGTGCCACCAGTGAGGGTACCGGGACAGACTTACTACGCACAGATACGCAGTATTTT. Its protein product is CATSEGTGTDLLRTDTQYF.